This TCR beta chain was sequenced during a study of early stage breast cancer tumors. Profiling relied on immunoSEQ multiplex PCR, and the TCRdb table lists in-frame clones only, not all of them. Altogether about 72,000 clones are present, 65% to 80% being singletons, with the ten largest covering 3.5%. This CDR3 contains 15 residues. Germline V gene lookup returns CDR1 MNHEY and CDR2 SVGAGI. Between the trimmed V and J ends, which lost 0 bases and 0 bases, there was a span of 8 bases. Material: blood. The receptor was isolated from a person in their sixties or seventies with breast cancer. This chain uses TRBV6-5 with TRBJ2-5; TRBD1 or TRBD2 may be the D gene (5 bases each). CDR3 in amino acids: CASSYSGEYQETQYF. CDR3 in DNA: TGTGCCAGCAGTTACTCGGGGGAGTACCAAGAGACCCAGTACTTC.